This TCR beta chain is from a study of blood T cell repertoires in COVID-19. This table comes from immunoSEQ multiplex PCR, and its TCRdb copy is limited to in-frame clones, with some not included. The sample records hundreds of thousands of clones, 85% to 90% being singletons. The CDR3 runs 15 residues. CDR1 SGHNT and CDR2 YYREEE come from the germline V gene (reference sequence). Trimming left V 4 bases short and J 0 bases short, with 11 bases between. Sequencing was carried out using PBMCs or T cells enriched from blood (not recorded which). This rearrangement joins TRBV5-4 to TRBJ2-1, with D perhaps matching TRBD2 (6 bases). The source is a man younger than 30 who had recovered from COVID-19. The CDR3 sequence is CASSPARGSYNEQFF. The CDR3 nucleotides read TGTGCCAGCAGCCCTGCGCGGGGCTCCTACAATGAGCAGTTCTTC. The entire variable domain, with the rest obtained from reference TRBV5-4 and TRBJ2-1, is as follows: ETGVTQSPTHLIKTRGQQVTLRCSSQSGHNTVSWYQQALGQGPQFIFQYYREEENGRGNFPPRFSGLQFPNYSSELNVNALELDDSALYLCASSPARGSYNEQFFGPGTRLTVL.